This T cell receptor beta chain was sequenced during a study of beta chain features in type 1 diabetes. General study results and limits: PCR could preferentially amplify shorter templates, alike in patients and controls. There was a moderate but significant shortening of TCRB CDR3s in all four CD4+ subsets of Type 1 diabetes patients. Whether TCRB rearrangement is influenced by HLA type went unresolved here.

Researchers reported sorting CD4+ naive, central memory, regulatory and stem cell-like memory cells via CD45RO/CCR7/CD25/CD127/CD95/CD27. Sequenced material consisted of expressed TCRB transcripts (all of the isolated RNA was reverse transcribed). Assay: immunoSEQ multiplex PCR; the TCRdb copy retains only in-frame clones and omits some. The table includes 630,000 or so clones, about 14% detected once. This clone was counted between two and nine times. Antigen unknown. Other nucleotide sequences from this sample produce the same CDR3. Per the germline V gene, CDR1 is DFQATT and CDR2 is SNEGSKA (reference sequence). V gave up 8 bases and J gave up 13 bases; unmatched junction bases: 8. This CDR3 contains 10 residues.

Source material: naive CD4+ T cells from blood. The chain uses TRBV20-1 and TRBJ2-3; 8 positions agree with TRBD2. This clonotype was obtained from a young man with type 1 diabetes. Here the CDR3 DNA reads TGCAGTCTTGGAGGGACTAGGGAGTATTTT. Its protein is CSLGGTREYF.